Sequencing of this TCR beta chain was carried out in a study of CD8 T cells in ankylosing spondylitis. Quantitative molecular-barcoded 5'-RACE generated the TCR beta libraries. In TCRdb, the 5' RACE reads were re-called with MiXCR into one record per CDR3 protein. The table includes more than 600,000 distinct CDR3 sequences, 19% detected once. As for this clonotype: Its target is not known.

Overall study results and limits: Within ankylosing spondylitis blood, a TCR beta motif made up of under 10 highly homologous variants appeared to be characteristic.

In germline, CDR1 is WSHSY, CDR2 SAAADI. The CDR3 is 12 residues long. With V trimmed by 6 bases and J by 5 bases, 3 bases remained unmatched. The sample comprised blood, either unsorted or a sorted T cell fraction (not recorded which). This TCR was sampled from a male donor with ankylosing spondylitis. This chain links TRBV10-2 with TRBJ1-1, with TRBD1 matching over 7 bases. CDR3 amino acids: CASRTGVTEAFF. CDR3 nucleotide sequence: TGCGCCAGCAGAACAGGGGTTACTGAAGCTTTCTTT.